The 17 T cell receptor beta chains in this list originate from one sample, sequenced in a study of T cell responses to AZD1222 COVID-19 vaccine. Sequenced by immunoSEQ multiplex PCR; TCRdb stores in-frame clones only, minus some. The sample carries under 200,000 clones, 94% recorded once. The sample was peripheral blood, taken on day 0 of AZD1222 vaccination. The receptor source for this set is an adult in good health.

V is TRBV5-1 and J is TRBJ2-2; 7 bases are shared with TRBD1. Unmatched junction bases numbered 8, after V lost 5 bases and J lost 4 bases. The CDR3 loop spans 15 amino acids. Germline-derived CDR1 and CDR2 are SGHRS and YFSETQ. CDR3 residues: CASSASDRITGELFF. The CDR3 nucleotides read TGCGCCAGCAGTGCGTCGGACAGGATCACCGGGGAGCTGTTTTTT.

The chain has TRBV27 and TRBJ1-1, with D perhaps matching TRBD1 (6 bases). Germline assignment: CDR1 MNHEY and CDR2 SMNVEV (reference sequence). The CDR3 is 13 amino acids. The V and J ends lost 6 bases and 2 bases respectively, with 10 bases between them. CDR3 bases: TGTGCCAGCAGGCAGGGGCTTAACACTGAAGCTTTCTTT. Its translation is CASRQGLNTEAFF.

The chain is built from TRBV6-5 and TRBJ1-6; 9 bases match TRBD1. Germline CDR1 reads MNHEY; CDR2 reads SVGAGI. The CDR3 consists of 15 residues. Trimming took 5 bases from V and 8 from J; bases not matched to a gene: 7. CDR3 loop: CASSPRDRVDSPLHF. CDR3 sequence (DNA): TGTGCCAGCAGTCCGCGGGACAGGGTTGATTCACCCCTCCACTTT.

This rearrangement joins TRBV5-1 to TRBJ1-1, with 7 positions matching TRBD1. The CDR3 extends over 13 amino acids. Germline V gene sequence: CDR1 SGHRS, CDR2 YFSETQ. J gave up 6 bases and V 0 bases, and 2 bases lay outside the gene matches. In DNA form, the CDR3 reads TGCGCCAGCAGCTTGGAGGGGGCGGCTGAAGCTTTCTTT. It translates to CASSLEGAAEAFF.

V and J are TRBV6-5 and TRBJ1-2; TRBD1 is a possible D gene (6 bases). CDR3 size: 15 residues. V was clipped by 1 base and J by 8 bases, with 17 bases between them. CDR1 is MNHEY, CDR2 SVGAGI, per germline. CDR3: CASSYYRGPPGGYTF. The CDR3 bases are TGTGCCAGCAGTTACTATCGGGGGCCCCCAGGGGGCTACACCTTC.

The rearrangement links TRBV29-1 to TRBJ1-2, with D uncertain. The germline V gene has CDR1 SQVTM and CDR2 ANQGSEA. This CDR3 comprises 15 residues. Trimming removed 6 bases from V and 0 bases from J, with 17 bases in between. The CDR3 bases are TGCAGCGTCAGTGGCCTCGTGGGGACTAACTATGGCTACACCTTC. Residues: CSVSGLVGTNYGYTF.

The chain is built from TRBV14 and TRBJ2-6; D tentatively reads TRBD1 or TRBD2 (5 bases each). Germline V CDR1 and CDR2: SGHDN, FVKESK. CDR3 size: 20 residues. With 0 bases removed from V and 0 bases from J, the gap between germline ends came to 18 bases. For the CDR3, the DNA is TGTGCCAGCAGCCAAGATCTGAAGGGACCCTTAATCTCTGGGGCCAACGTCCTGACTTTC. This translates into CASSQDLKGPLISGANVLTF.

As DNA, the CDR3 is TGTGCCAGCAGCCCCGAACAGGGCTACGAGCAGTACTTC. It yields the protein CASSPEQGYEQYF. The chain uses TRBV7-8 and TRBJ2-7, with D perhaps TRBD1 (6 bases). CDR3 length: 13 amino acids. Germline V gives CDR1 SGHVS, CDR2 FQNEAQ. Trimming left V 5 bases short and J 3 bases short, with 11 bases between.

This chain connects TRBV2 to TRBJ1-1; D gene ambiguous. CDR1 and CDR2 (germline): SNHLY, FYNNEI. V lost 6 bases and J 1 base, leaving 6 bases between the germline ends. This CDR3 contains 12 residues. For the CDR3, the DNA is TGTGCCAGCAGGGAATCGAACACTGAAGCTTTCTTT. Protein sequence: CASRESNTEAFF. The full variable domain, completed using reference TRBV2 and TRBJ1-1, is EPEVTQTPSHQVTQMGQEVILRCVPISNHLYFYWYRQILGQKVEFLVSFYNNEISEKSEIFDDQFSVERPDGSNFTLKIRSTKLEDSAMYFCASRESNTEAFFGQGTRLTVV.

The chain uses TRBV9 and TRBJ2-2; TRBD2 might be the D (6 bases). There are 14 residues in the CDR3. CDR1 is SGDLS, CDR2 YYNGEE, per germline. The ends were cut back, 7 bases at V and 2 bases at J, with 12 bases in the middle. This chain's CDR3 is CASGPSENTGELFF. The CDR3 DNA reads TGTGCCAGCGGGCCTAGCGAAAACACCGGGGAGCTGTTTTTT.

CDR3 sequence reads: CASSPGHPVEQYF. The CDR3 region has the DNA TGTGCCAGCAGCCCGGGACACCCGGTTGAGCAGTACTTC. The chain has TRBV5-5 and TRBJ2-7, with D maybe TRBD1 (6 bases). With 4 bases removed from V and 7 bases from J, the gap between germline ends came to 15 bases. The length of the CDR3 is 13 residues. CDR1 SGHKS and CDR2 YYEKEE come from the germline V gene (reference sequence). The entire variable domain, with the rest obtained from reference TRBV5-5 and TRBJ2-7, is as follows: DAGVTQSPTHLIKTRGQQVTLRCSPISGHKSVSWYQQVLGQGPQFIFQYYEKEERGRGNFPDRFSARQFPNYSSELNVNALLLGDSALYLCASSPGHPVEQYFGPGTRLTVT.

This rearrangement joins TRBV2 to TRBJ1-1, with 10 nucleotides matching TRBD1. From germline, CDR1 is SNHLY and CDR2 FYNNEI. This CDR3 comprises 13 residues. CDR3 nucleotides: TGTGCGGGCGGGGGACAGGGGTGGTCTGAAGCTTTCTTT. Residues: CAGGGQGWSEAFF.

The rearrangement links TRBV27 to TRBJ1-2, with D possibly being TRBD1 (5 bases). Germline-derived CDR1 and CDR2 are MNHEY and SMNVEV (reference sequence). Trimming stripped 6 bases from V and 7 bases from J, with 24 bases between. This CDR3 contains 16 residues. Here the CDR3 reads CASREDPGLWGGGYTF. DNA of the CDR3: TGTGCCAGCAGAGAAGACCCGGGACTCTGGGGCGGTGGCTACACCTTC.

In this sample, this clone turned up once. The genes are TRBV19 and TRBJ1-1; 7 positions match TRBD1. This CDR3 has 14 residues. V dropped 10 bases and J dropped 4; count of bases not matched to a gene: 12. The germline gives CDR1 LNHDA, CDR2 SQIVND (reference sequence). This CDR3 reads CATTRKDRTTEAFF. CDR3 DNA: TGTGCCACCACCCGAAAGGACAGGACCACTGAAGCTTTCTTT.

The chain has TRBV11-2 and TRBJ1-4, with D possibly being TRBD1 (6 bases). V lost 5 bases and J lost 7, with 14 bases in between. This CDR3 has 14 amino acids. Germline assignment: CDR1 SGHAT and CDR2 FQNNGV. The CDR3 DNA sequence: TGTGCCAGCAGCCCGACAGGCCCTTTTGAAAAACTGTTTTTT. Residues: CASSPTGPFEKLFF.

The chain links TRBV11-2 to TRBJ2-5, with D maybe TRBD2 (5 bases). V was clipped by 4 bases and J by 4 bases, with 10 bases between them. Germline CDR1 is SGHAT and CDR2 is FQNNGV. This CDR3 has 13 amino acids. CDR3 protein: CASSSGTPETQYF. The DNA of the CDR3 is TGTGCCAGCAGCTCGGGAACTCCAGAGACCCAGTACTTC.

This clone appeared a few times. V is TRBV2 and J is TRBJ2-2; 9 positions agree with TRBD2. CDR1 SNHLY and CDR2 FYNNEI come from the germline V gene. The junction had 8 bases not matched to a gene; V was cut back by 6 bases and J by 6 bases. The CDR3 is made up of 15 amino acids. In nucleotides, the CDR3 is TGTGCCAGCAGAGCGTCTAGCGGGACTTCCGGGGAGCTGTTTTTT. Residues: CASRASSGTSGELFF.